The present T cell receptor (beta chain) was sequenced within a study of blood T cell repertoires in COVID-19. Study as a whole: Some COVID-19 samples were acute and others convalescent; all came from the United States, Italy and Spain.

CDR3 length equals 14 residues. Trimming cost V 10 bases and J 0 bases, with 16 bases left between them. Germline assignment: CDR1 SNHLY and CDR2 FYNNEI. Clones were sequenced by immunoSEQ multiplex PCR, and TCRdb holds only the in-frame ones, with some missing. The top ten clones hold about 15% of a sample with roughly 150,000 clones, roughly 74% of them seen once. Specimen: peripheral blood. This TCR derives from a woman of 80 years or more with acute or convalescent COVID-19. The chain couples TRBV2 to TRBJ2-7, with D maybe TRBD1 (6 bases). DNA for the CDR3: TGTGCCACAGGGGAGCGCCTGAGCTCCTACGAGCAGTACTTC. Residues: CATGERLSSYEQYF. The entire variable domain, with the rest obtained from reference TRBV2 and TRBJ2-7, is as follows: EPEVTQTPSHQVTQMGQEVILRCVPISNHLYFYWYRQILGQKVEFLVSFYNNEISEKSEIFDDQFSVERPDGSNFTLKIRSTKLEDSAMYFCATGERLSSYEQYFGPGTRLTVT.